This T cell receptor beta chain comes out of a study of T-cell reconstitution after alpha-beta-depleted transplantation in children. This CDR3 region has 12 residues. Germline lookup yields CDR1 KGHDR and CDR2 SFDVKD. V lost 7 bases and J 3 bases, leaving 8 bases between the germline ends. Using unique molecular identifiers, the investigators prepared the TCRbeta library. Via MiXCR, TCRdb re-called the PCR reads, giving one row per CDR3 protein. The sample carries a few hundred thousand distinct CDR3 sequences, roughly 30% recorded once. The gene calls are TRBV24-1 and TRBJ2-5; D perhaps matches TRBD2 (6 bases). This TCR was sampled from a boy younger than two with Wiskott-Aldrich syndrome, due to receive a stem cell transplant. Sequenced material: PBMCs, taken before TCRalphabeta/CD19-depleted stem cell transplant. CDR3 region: CATRGGKETQYF. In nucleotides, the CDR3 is TGTGCCACCAGGGGCGGGAAAGAGACCCAGTACTTC.